The present T cell receptor beta chain was sequenced within a study of shared clonotypes between healthy human individuals (dated by TCRdb to about 2020). As for the study more broadly: Two women and a few men aged 18 to 49 years were included in the cohort. Leukapheresis yielded between about 0.85 and 10 billion PBMCs per donor. Per donor, three plates each were used for CD4 naive and CD4 memory, two for CD8 naive, and one for CD8 memory. To estimate repertoire size and how much clonotype sharing occurs between individuals, the study deeply sequenced the blood TCR repertoires of 5 or 6 healthy adults. To increase sequencing depth and limit assay-specific biases, TCR repertoire library preparation and sequencing were carried out by different laboratories using diverse techniques. Points the paper makes about the study in general: Estimated clonotype richness was generally larger for naive than for memory subsets. Sampling was limited to blood, and TCR repertoires in tissue likely differ from TCR repertoires in blood. Clonotypes shared by all four sorted-subset donors showed higher generation probabilities than non-shared clonotypes. Incomplete sequencing was indicated by rarefaction of sorted-subset datasets, despite the large sequencing depth. Pairwise subsampling led to the expectation that sequencing depth would affect the degree of clonotype sharing among donors. Across a handful of donors, roughly 5.1% of naive CD4, 3% to 4% of naive CD8, 2.3% of memory CD4, and around 0.4% of memory CD8 clonotypes were shared. Because the study included only a small number of donors, the genetic and exposure-history diversity represented was limited.

Healthy HIV-negative adults with no recently reported acute infections or vaccinations were included as donors. All donors were Caucasian adults living in Nashville, Tennessee, USA. CD4+ T cells were enriched through magnetic negative selection, after which naive cells were positively selected on CD45RA and the remaining negative fraction served as the memory subset. Blood was obtained by leukapheresis, after which PBMCs were separated by Ficoll-Histopaque density gradient centrifugation and cryopreserved in liquid nitrogen vapor phase. Analytical flow cytometry was used to check the purity and quantity of every magnetically sorted T cell population. Each sorted fraction had its genomic DNA isolated and then quantified by UV absorbance on a Nanodrop 2000c. As to this clone: Its target antigen remains unknown. No per-base quality is available; no much larger clone lies one base away.

TCR CDR3 regions were amplified from genomic DNA by multiplex PCR using the deep immunoSEQ assay. Extracted genomic DNA from each cell subset was spread evenly across all wells of several immunoSEQ 96-well plates, with each plate serving as a replicate. For sorted subsets, about 200 ng genomic DNA, equal to tens of thousands of T cell genomes, was loaded into each replicate PCR. The purified libraries were quantified using a Qubit 3.0 fluorometer, sized with a Bioanalyzer 2100, and then quantified again using the KAPA Library Quantification kit. Each immunoSEQ 96-well plate was sequenced on its own single-read 150-cycle Illumina NextSeq 550 flow cell. The study's processing was this. Because the immunoSEQ output held only junctional sequences and lacked quality scores, the filtering could not match the filtering applied to full-length reads. Sequences were annotated with PyIR, a Python wrapper for IgBLAST v1.9, and V/J genes and CDR3 were assigned using IMGT germline references. Reads with weak V/J assignments (E-value above 1e-6), missing CDR3, stop codons, out-of-frame junctions, or ambiguous translated residues were removed. V3J clonotypes were defined by identical inferred V gene, J gene, and CDR3 amino acid sequence. Percentage overlap between repertoires was calculated by dividing the number of shared unique clonotypes by the size of the smaller repertoire. Richness of each repertoire was evaluated using RTK rarefaction, the Chao1 estimator, and Recon v2.1 estimates of unobserved clonotypes. OLGA was used to compute generation probabilities for all TCRbeta clonotypes that the gDNA method yielded from a few donors. TCRdb took this table from immuneACCESS and kept in-frame rearrangements with V and J called. Such tables lack part of the clones; where checked against another copy, unresolved V genes explain under half of the gap, and the rest is unexplained. The DNA was the basis for D and trimming; V, J and clone size are from that table. Present in this sample are millions of clones, 85% to 95% of which were seen just once. Jointly, the top ten make up approximately 0.13% of the sample.

The receptor's source is a man between 18 and 35 years old in good health. The material sequenced was naive CD4+ T cells sorted from blood. This sample's cell subset or site label indicates: CD45RA+ positively selected.

The CDR3 has the sequence CASSSTGEGSNEKLFF. The nucleotides are TGTGCCAGCAGCTCTACGGGAGAGGGGAGTAATGAAAAACTGTTTTTT. The rearrangement combines TRBV5-4 with TRBJ1-4; perhaps TRBD1 is the D gene, with 5 bases matching. The V end loses 3 bases and the J end loses 4 bases, and a stretch of 16 bases separates them. The germline V gene (reference sequence) gives CDR1 as SGHNT and CDR2 as YYREEE. The CDR3 runs 16 amino acids, cysteine and phenylalanine included. Only the CDR3 DNA is retained, 48 bases long and in frame from the first base.